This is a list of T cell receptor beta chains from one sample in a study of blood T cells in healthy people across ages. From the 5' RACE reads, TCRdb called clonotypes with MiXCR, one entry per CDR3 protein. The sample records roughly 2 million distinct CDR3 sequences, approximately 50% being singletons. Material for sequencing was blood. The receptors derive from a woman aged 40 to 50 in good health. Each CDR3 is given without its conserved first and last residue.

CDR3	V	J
SARDWEGRAGTDTQY	TRBV20-1	TRBJ2-3
ASSKTPPYNEQF	TRBV6-2/TRBV6-3	TRBJ2-1
ASSLGLDLSYNEQF	TRBV5-6	TRBJ2-1
ASSQATGTGGRTEAF	TRBV4-2	TRBJ1-1
ASDRDGAYEQY	TRBV2	TRBJ2-7
SADLTGADGYT	TRBV29-1	TRBJ1-2
ASSVRAGYEQY	TRBV6-1	TRBJ2-7
ASSHSPLARADTQY	TRBV3-1	TRBJ2-3
ASSIEAYYGYT	TRBV5-1	TRBJ1-2
ASSLVSGEEQF	TRBV27	TRBJ2-1
ASSPRTSGASGELF	TRBV12-3/TRBV12-4	TRBJ2-2
ASSWAGTEGYGYT	TRBV5-1	TRBJ1-2
ASSYGQPGLAQKQETQY	TRBV6-2/TRBV6-3	TRBJ2-5
ASTQGSGSYEQY	TRBV28	TRBJ2-7
ASSRVIYGYT	TRBV6-2/TRBV6-3	TRBJ1-2
ASSLETMIKETQY	TRBV5-5	TRBJ2-5
ASSFEQQETQY	TRBV12-3/TRBV12-4	TRBJ2-5
ASSEALLRRTSGANVLT	TRBV2	TRBJ2-6
ASSPRGLRETEVF	TRBV18	TRBJ1-1
ASSQDPSGGSYEQY	TRBV4-2	TRBJ2-7
ASRPGTGSHEQF	TRBV7-2	TRBJ2-1
ASSSLPPTVHYGYT	TRBV27	TRBJ1-2
AISERDDRSTLEKLF	TRBV10-3	TRBJ1-4
ATSDRGDQRNHEQF	TRBV24-1	TRBJ2-1